The rows below give T cell receptor beta chains drawn from one sample of a study of OX40 agonist ivuxolimab in advanced cancers. Profiling relied on immunoSEQ multiplex PCR, and the TCRdb table lists in-frame clones only, not all of them. Found here are tens of thousands of clones, roughly 86% of them singletons; the top ten hold more than 9.5%. This specimen consisted of CD4+ or CD8+ T cells sorted from blood, obtained in a trial of the OX40 agonist ivuxolimab. The receptors come from an adult with an advanced solid tumor such as melanoma, head and neck, liver or kidney cancer. Each CDR3 is given with its conserved first and last residue. The D gene is left open where the match is weak. Clone sizes are given selectively: once, few, many, or a class where the clone is expanded.

clone_size,v_call,j_call,d_call,cdr3_nt,cdr3_aa
.,TRBV11-1,TRBJ2-2,.,TGTGCCAGCAGCTTAGAGGTTGGGGGGCTCCTCGCAACCGGGGAGCTGTTTTTT,CASSLEVGGLLATGELFF
many,TRBV19,TRBJ1-1,TRBD1,TGTGCCAGTAGTATTGGACAGGGTTTGAACACTGAAGCTTTCTTT,CASSIGQGLNTEAFF
.,TRBV9,TRBJ2-3,.,TGTGCCAGCAGCGGCCCCGGAGACCGAACAGATACGCAGTATTTT,CASSGPGDRTDTQYF
.,TRBV5-6,TRBJ1-5,.,TGTGCCAGCAGCTTTTGGGCAGATTCAAGCAATCAGCCCCAGCATTTT,CASSFWADSSNQPQHF
.,TRBV11-2,TRBJ2-3,TRBD2,TGTGCCAGCAGCTCAGTCCCCTCGCGGGAGGGCACAGATACGCAGTATTTT,CASSSVPSREGTDTQYF
.,TRBV15,TRBJ2-1,.,TGTGCCACCAGCAGGGGTCCCGGATACAATGAGCAGTTCTTC,CATSRGPGYNEQFF
.,TRBV27,TRBJ2-7,TRBD1,TGTGCCAGCAGTCCCGACTCACCGCGGACAGGGGGCTGGTACGAGCAGTACTTC,CASSPDSPRTGGWYEQYF
once,TRBV19,TRBJ2-7,TRBD2,TGTGCCAGTAGTCCGGGACTAGCGGGAGACCAGTACTTC,CASSPGLAGDQYF
once,TRBV2,TRBJ1-5,TRBD1,TGTGCCAGGCCACCCTACGGGACAGGGTTTTTTTGGACCCGGGGGAGCAATCAGCCCCAGCATTTT,CARPPYGTGFFWTRGSNQPQHF
.,TRBV6-5,TRBJ1-2,.,TGTGCCAGCACCTCCCCAGCTAACTATGGCTACACCTTC,CASTSPANYGYTF
once,TRBV9,TRBJ2-7,.,TGTGCCAGCAGCGTAGGAGGCGGCGGGTACGAGCAGTACTTC,CASSVGGGGYEQYF
.,TRBV7-9,TRBJ2-7,TRBD2,TGTGCCAGCAGCCCTAGGGAGCGGGAGTCCCCCTACGAGCAGTACTTC,CASSPRERESPYEQYF
.,TRBV5-4,TRBJ2-3,.,TGTGCCAGCAGCTTGTCTTGGGACGCAAACCCAGATACGCAGTATTTT,CASSLSWDANPDTQYF
.,TRBV5-4,TRBJ2-7,TRBD2,TGTGCCAGCAGCTCCGGGGAGGGCCTGAACGAGCAGTACTTC,CASSSGEGLNEQYF
.,TRBV28,TRBJ1-2,TRBD1,TGTGCCAGCAGTTTACTCTCGGACAGGTTCTATGGCTACACCTTC,CASSLLSDRFYGYTF
.,TRBV5-6,TRBJ1-1,.,TGTGCCAGCAGCCCAAAGATCGCGAGCACTGAAGCTTTCTTT,CASSPKIASTEAFF
.,TRBV25-1,TRBJ1-2,.,TGTGCCAGCAGTGAACAGGGGACTTACTATGGCTACACCTTC,CASSEQGTYYGYTF
.,TRBV10-2,TRBJ2-7,.,TGCGCCACAAGAGCCGACGGGACACCTACCTACGAGCAGTACTTC,CATRADGTPTYEQYF
.,TRBV6-5,TRBJ1-2,.,TGTGCCAGCAGTTACTATTCAGGGAATGGCTACACCTTC,CASSYYSGNGYTF
.,TRBV7-9,TRBJ2-1,.,TGTGCCAGCAGCTTGAATGGCAATGAGCAGTTCTTC,CASSLNGNEQFF
once,TRBV7-8,TRBJ2-5,TRBD2,TGTGCCAGCAGCCCTAGCGGAATGTACCAAGAGACCCAGTACTTC,CASSPSGMYQETQYF
.,TRBV18,TRBJ2-7,TRBD1,TGTGCCAGCTCACCACCGCAGGGGGACTACGAGCAGTACTTC,CASSPPQGDYEQYF
once,TRBV6-5,TRBJ2-5,.,TGTGCCTCCCAGGTGGGAGGGGGGGAGACCCAGTACTTC,CASQVGGGETQYF
few,TRBV30,TRBJ1-1,TRBD1,TGTGCCAGGACAGGGAACACTGAAGCTTTCTTT,CARTGNTEAFF
.,TRBV5-4,TRBJ1-1,.,TGTGCCAGCAGCTTAAGGGGAGGGAACACTGAAGCTTTCTTT,CASSLRGGNTEAFF
.,TRBV5-6,TRBJ1-2,.,TGTGCCAGCAGCTCGGAGGACATCCACTATGGCTACACCTTC,CASSSEDIHYGYTF
.,TRBV5-1,TRBJ2-1,TRBD2,TGCGCCAGCAGCTTGGGAACTAGCGACTACAATGAGCAGTTCTTC,CASSLGTSDYNEQFF
.,TRBV21-1,TRBJ1-5,.,TGTGCCAGCAGCAAATCCGCACTTGGGACAGGTCCCTTGGGCAATCAGCCCCAGCATTTT,CASSKSALGTGPLGNQPQHF
.,TRBV4-1,TRBJ2-7,.,TGCGCCAGCACCCCAAACGCCGAGATGTTGTACCCCTACGAGCAGTACTTC,CASTPNAEMLYPYEQYF
.,TRBV27,TRBJ2-7,TRBD1,TGTGCCAGCGGAAGACAGGGCTCCGACGAGCAGTACTTC,CASGRQGSDEQYF
.,TRBV5-1,TRBJ1-1,.,TGCGCCAGCAGCTTGGGAGGGATGAACACTGAAGCTTTCTTT,CASSLGGMNTEAFF
.,TRBV11-2,TRBJ1-2,.,TGTGCCAGCAGCTTAATAGGGGCAGGCTATGGCTACACCTTC,CASSLIGAGYGYTF
.,TRBV19,TRBJ1-5,TRBD1,TGTGCCAGTACTCAGACAGGGTTTGGCCAGCCCCAGCATTTT,CASTQTGFGQPQHF
.,TRBV28,TRBJ1-1,.,TGTGCCAGCAGTCTAGGCCGGGGCACTGAAGCTTTCTTT,CASSLGRGTEAFF
.,TRBV19,TRBJ2-4,TRBD2,TGTGCCAGTAGGGGGGGAGGACTAGCGGACCTCTGGCACATTCAGTACTTC,CASRGGGLADLWHIQYF
.,TRBV15,TRBJ2-1,TRBD2,TGTGCCACCGGGTCGCCTAGCGGGAGCCACAATGAGCAGTTCTTC,CATGSPSGSHNEQFF
.,TRBV5-6,TRBJ1-4,.,TGTGCCAGCAGCCTACAGGGACCTAATGAAAAACTGTTTTTT,CASSLQGPNEKLFF
.,TRBV13,TRBJ1-6,TRBD1,TGTGCCAGCAGCCCCAAGTCGCAGGGGGATTCACCCCTCCACTTT,CASSPKSQGDSPLHF
.,TRBV5-1,TRBJ1-1,.,TGCGCCAGCAGCTTGGAGGGGTCCACTGAAGCTTTCTTT,CASSLEGSTEAFF
.,TRBV6-5,TRBJ1-4,.,TGTGCCAGCAGTTACTTCGCGGCGGGTAAAAATGAAAAACTGTTTTTT,CASSYFAAGKNEKLFF
.,TRBV7-9,TRBJ2-2,.,TGTGCCAGCAGCTTACTTACTCCGGGGTTAAACGGGGAGCTGTTTTTT,CASSLLTPGLNGELFF
.,TRBV4-2,TRBJ1-2,.,TGTGCCAGCAGCATTGACTCAGGGGACGGCTACACCTTC,CASSIDSGDGYTF
.,TRBV6-5,TRBJ1-1,.,TGTGCCACTAAGTATTTCAAAGGACTAGGAACTGAAGCTTTCTTT,CATKYFKGLGTEAFF
.,TRBV7-9,TRBJ2-3,.,TGTGCCAGCAGCTCTAGCACAGATACGCAGTATTTT,CASSSSTDTQYF
.,TRBV14,TRBJ2-5,TRBD2,TGTGCCAGCAGCCAAGAGCCTAGCGGGGGGGACCAAGAGACCCAGTACTTC,CASSQEPSGGDQETQYF
.,TRBV11-3,TRBJ2-3,.,TGTGCCAGCAGCCCATACAACCAGGGAGATACGCAGTATTTT,CASSPYNQGDTQYF
.,TRBV29-1,TRBJ2-1,.,TGCAGAAAAAACAGACTTGAGCAGTTCTTC,CRKNRLEQFF
.,TRBV6-1,TRBJ2-1,.,TGTGCCAGCAGTGAAGCGCTTCTTAGCTCCTACAATGAGCAGTTCTTC,CASSEALLSSYNEQFF
.,TRBV7-9,TRBJ2-7,.,TGTGCCAGCAGCGACTCCGCGTACGAGCAGTACTTC,CASSDSAYEQYF
few,TRBV4-1,TRBJ1-1,.,TGCGCCAGCAGCCCTCCCAGCGGGGAAGTAGCTTTCTTT,CASSPPSGEVAFF
.,TRBV7-9,TRBJ1-3,.,TGTGCCAGCAGCTTAGTCGGGGTCTCTGGAAACACCATATATTTT,CASSLVGVSGNTIYF
.,TRBV28,TRBJ2-7,TRBD2,TGTGCCAGCAATCTAGCGGGAGAAGGCGAGCAGTACTTC,CASNLAGEGEQYF
.,TRBV10-2,TRBJ1-5,TRBD1,TGCGCCAGCACCTCATTACAGGGGCAGCCCCAGCATTTT,CASTSLQGQPQHF
.,TRBV27,TRBJ1-1,.,TGTGCCAGCAGTTTATCTGGGGGGGGCACTGAAGCTTTCTTT,CASSLSGGGTEAFF
once,TRBV7-9,TRBJ2-7,.,TGTGCCCTCGAACGGCCGGCGGGACCCAAGTACTTC,CALERPAGPKYF
.,TRBV2,TRBJ2-2,TRBD2,TGTGCCAGCAGACACCTAGCGGGGGGCCCCGGGACCGGGGAGCTGTTTTTT,CASRHLAGGPGTGELFF
.,TRBV11-2,TRBJ1-1,TRBD1,TGTGCCAGCAGCTTATCACAGGGGGTGAACACTGAAGCTTTCTTT,CASSLSQGVNTEAFF